This TCR beta chain was profiled in a study of cytomegalovirus exposure and HLA in healthy donors. On the study more broadly: Earlier results showed 117 million unique TCR beta sequences derived from roughly 200 million T cells.

The study, taken as a whole, reports: The likely origin of a cluster of highly shared sequence variants was a sequencing artifact. It was confirmed in vitro that a few of the CMV-associated chains were specific for CMV antigens. Apart from CMV serostatus, no immune exposure information was available.

Comments on this clone: What it binds is not known.

CDR3 length equals 14 residues. J lost 5 bases, V lost 6 bases, and 0 bases had no gene match. Germline V gene lookup returns CDR1 MGHDK and CDR2 SYGVNS. Amplification used 60 Vbeta primers and 13 Jbeta primers. Using immunoSEQ multiplex PCR, the repertoire was profiled, and TCRdb retains in-frame clones only, with some absent. Of about 150,000 clones in the sample, more than 60% are singletons; the top ten hold 13%. The chain has TRBV25-1 and TRBJ2-2; 13 bases match TRBD2. This TCR was recovered from a man in his forties in good health and CMV-seropositive. The sequenced sample was PBMCs. The CDR3 region has the DNA TGTGCCAGCAGGGGACTAGCGGGAACCGGGGAGCTGTTTTTT. This encodes CASRGLAGTGELFF.